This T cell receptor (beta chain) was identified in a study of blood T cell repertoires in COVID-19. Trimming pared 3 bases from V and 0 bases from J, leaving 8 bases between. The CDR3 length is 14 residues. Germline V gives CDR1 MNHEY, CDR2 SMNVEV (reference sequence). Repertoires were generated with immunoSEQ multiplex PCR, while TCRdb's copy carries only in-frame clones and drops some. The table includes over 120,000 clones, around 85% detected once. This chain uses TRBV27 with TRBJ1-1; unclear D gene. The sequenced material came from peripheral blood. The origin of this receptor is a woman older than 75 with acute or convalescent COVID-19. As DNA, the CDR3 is TGTGCCAGCAGTTTTGGGCTCATGAACACTGAAGCTTTCTTT. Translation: CASSFGLMNTEAFF.